This T cell receptor beta chain was identified during a study of cytomegalovirus exposure and HLA in healthy donors. Germline V gives CDR1 KGHSH, CDR2 LQKENI. The length of the CDR3 is 14 residues. Between the trimmed V and J ends, which lost 3 bases and 4 bases, there was a span of 10 bases. As concerns this clone: Its matching antigen is unknown.

Some clones are missing from TCRdb's copy, which holds only in-frame ones; the method was immunoSEQ multiplex PCR. The table records 60,000 or so clones, 90% of them present only once. Study results and caveats: Listed as cytomegalovirus-associated were 164 TCR beta chains.

These donors were members of the approximately 110-subject validation cohort, a group separate from the roughly 670-subject first cohort. The chain has TRBV18 and TRBJ2-1; D possibly corresponds to TRBD1 (6 bases). The clonotype comes from a man younger than 35 in good health and CMV-seronegative. Sequences were obtained from PBMCs. CDR3 DNA sequence: TGTGCCAGCTCACCCCGGGACAAGTACAATGAGCAGTTCTTC. Protein: CASSPRDKYNEQFF.